The clone carrying this T cell receptor (beta chain) was seen many times. The data stem from a study of human T cells and chemical hapten exposure. The wider study: Patch tests containing 0.01% DPC, applied to the upper back, were read at 6 days.

Unique molecular identifiers were attached to individual cDNA molecules during library preparation. One entry per CDR3 protein, called by TCRdb with MiXCR from the RACE reads. There are about 340,000 distinct CDR3 sequences in the sample; around 7% occur only once, and 7% to 10% lies in the top ten. The CDR3 covers 16 residues. Unmatched junction bases numbered 2, after V lost 0 bases and J lost 1 base. The germline V gene has CDR1 SGHTA and CDR2 FQGNSA. Specified time point: patch test 1, 2 weeks after DPC sensitization. Treatment noted: therapeutic diphenylcyclopropenone sensitization with weekly scalp DPC.

The specimen comprised whole blood, sampled in connection with sensitization to the hapten diphenylcyclopropenone (DPC). This receptor was taken from a woman aged 18-29 years with alopecia areata. Some clones in this sample may be carry-over from other donors' samples. This chain uses TRBV7-2 with TRBJ2-3; 9 bases match TRBD2. The DNA for the CDR3 is TGTGCCAGCAGCTTAGCCCCTAGCGGGGGCACAGATACGCAGTATTTT. It codes for CASSLAPSGGTDTQYF.